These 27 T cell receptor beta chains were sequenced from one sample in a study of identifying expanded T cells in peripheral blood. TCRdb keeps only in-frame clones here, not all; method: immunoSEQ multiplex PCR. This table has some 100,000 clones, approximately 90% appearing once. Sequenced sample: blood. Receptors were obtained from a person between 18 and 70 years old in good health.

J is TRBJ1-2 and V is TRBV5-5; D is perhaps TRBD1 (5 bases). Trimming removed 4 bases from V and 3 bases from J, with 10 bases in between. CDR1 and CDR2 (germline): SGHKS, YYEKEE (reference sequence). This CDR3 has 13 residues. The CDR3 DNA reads TGTGCCAGCAGCGCCAGGGTCGACTATGGCTACACCTTC. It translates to CASSARVDYGYTF.

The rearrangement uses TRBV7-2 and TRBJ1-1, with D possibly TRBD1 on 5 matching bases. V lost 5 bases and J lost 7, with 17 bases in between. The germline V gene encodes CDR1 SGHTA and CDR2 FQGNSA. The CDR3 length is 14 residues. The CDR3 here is CASSLPRRRGEAFF. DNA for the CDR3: TGTGCCAGCAGCCTCCCGAGGAGGAGGGGTGAAGCTTTCTTT.

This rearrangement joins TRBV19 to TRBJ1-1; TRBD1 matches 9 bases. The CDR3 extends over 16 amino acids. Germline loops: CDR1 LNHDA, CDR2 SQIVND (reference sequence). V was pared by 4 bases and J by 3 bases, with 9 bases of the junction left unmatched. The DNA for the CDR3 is TGTGCCAGTAGTAAGTCACAGGGGGCGCGATACACTGAAGCTTTCTTT. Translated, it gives CASSKSQGARYTEAFF.

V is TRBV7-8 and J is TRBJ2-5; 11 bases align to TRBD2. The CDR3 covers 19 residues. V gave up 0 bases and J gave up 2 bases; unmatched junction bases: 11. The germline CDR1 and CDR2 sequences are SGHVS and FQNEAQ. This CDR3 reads CASSLAFRFSGGDQETQYF. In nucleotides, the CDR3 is TGTGCCAGCAGCTTAGCGTTCCGTTTTAGCGGGGGGGATCAAGAGACCCAGTACTTC.

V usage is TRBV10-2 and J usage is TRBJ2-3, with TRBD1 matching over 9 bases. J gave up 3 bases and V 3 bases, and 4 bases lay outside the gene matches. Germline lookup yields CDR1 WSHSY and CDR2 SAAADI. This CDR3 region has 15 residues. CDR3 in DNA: TGCGCCAGCAGTGACCCGGGACAGGGTACAGATACGCAGTATTTT. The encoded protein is CASSDPGQGTDTQYF.

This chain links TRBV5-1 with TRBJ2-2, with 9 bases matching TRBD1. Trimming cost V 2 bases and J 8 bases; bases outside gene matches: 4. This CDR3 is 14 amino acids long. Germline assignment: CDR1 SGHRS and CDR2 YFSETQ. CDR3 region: CASSLEDRGGELFF. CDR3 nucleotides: TGCGCCAGCAGCTTAGAGGACAGGGGAGGGGAGCTGTTTTTT.

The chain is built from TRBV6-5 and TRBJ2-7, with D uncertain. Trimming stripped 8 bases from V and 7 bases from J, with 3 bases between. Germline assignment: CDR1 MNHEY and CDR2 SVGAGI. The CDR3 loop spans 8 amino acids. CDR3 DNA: TGTGCCAGCGGGGAGCAGTACTTC. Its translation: CASGEQYF.

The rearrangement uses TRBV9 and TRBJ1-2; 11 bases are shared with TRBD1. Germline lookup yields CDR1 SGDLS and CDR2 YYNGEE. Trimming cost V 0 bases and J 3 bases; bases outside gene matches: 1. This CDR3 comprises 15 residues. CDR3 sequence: CASSVGTGGYYGYTF. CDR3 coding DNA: TGTGCCAGCAGCGTAGGGACAGGGGGCTACTATGGCTACACCTTC. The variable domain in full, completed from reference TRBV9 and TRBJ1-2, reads DSGVTQTPKHLITATGQRVTLRCSPRSGDLSVYWYQQSLDQGLQFLIQYYNGEERAKGNILERFSAQQFPDLHSELNLSSLELGDSALYFCASSVGTGGYYGYTFGSGTRLTVV.

Here the CDR3 DNA reads TGCGCCAGCAGCCCTAGAATCGGGGTCCCCGGGGAGCTGTTTTTT. Protein product: CASSPRIGVPGELFF. The genes are TRBV5-1 and TRBJ2-2, with D maybe TRBD2 (5 bases). The V end was cut by 4 bases, the J end by 6 bases, with 16 bases between. The CDR3 spans 15 residues. Germline V lookup: CDR1 SGHRS, CDR2 YFSETQ.

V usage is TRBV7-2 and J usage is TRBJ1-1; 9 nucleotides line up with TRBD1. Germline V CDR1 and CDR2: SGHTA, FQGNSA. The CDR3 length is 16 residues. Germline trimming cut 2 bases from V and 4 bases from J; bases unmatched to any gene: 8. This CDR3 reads CASSLRTGAPGTEAFF. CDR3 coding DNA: TGTGCCAGCAGCTTACGGACAGGGGCTCCTGGCACTGAAGCTTTCTTT.

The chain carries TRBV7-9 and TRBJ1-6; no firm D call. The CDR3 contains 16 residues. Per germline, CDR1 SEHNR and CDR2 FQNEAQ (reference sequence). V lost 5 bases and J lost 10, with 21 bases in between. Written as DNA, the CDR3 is TGTGCCAGCAGCATTCCCTCGGACGGAGGAGGATCACCCCTCCACTTT. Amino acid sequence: CASSIPSDGGGSPLHF.

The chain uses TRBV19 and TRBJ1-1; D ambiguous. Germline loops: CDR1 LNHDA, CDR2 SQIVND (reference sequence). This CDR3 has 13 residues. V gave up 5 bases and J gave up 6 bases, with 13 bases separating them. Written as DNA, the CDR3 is TGTGCCAGTAGTCCGAGGAATAGGGCTGAAGCTTTCTTT. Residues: CASSPRNRAEAFF.

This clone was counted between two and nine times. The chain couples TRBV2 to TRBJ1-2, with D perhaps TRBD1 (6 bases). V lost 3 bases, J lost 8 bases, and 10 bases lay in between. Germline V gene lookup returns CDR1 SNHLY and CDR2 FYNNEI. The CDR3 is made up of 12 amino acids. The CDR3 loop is CASSESGEGYTF. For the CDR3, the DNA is TGTGCCAGCAGTGAGTCAGGGGAAGGCTACACCTTC. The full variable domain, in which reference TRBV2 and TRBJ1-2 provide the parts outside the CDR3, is EPEVTQTPSHQVTQMGQEVILRCVPISNHLYFYWYRQILGQKVEFLVSFYNNEISEKSEIFDDQFSVERPDGSNFTLKIRSTKLEDSAMYFCASSESGEGYTFGSGTRLTVV.

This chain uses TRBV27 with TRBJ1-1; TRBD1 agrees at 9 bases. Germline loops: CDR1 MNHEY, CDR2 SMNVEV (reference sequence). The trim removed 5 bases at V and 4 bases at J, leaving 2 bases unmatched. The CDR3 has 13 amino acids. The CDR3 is CASSRDRATEAFF. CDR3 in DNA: TGTGCCAGCAGTAGGGACAGGGCCACTGAAGCTTTCTTT.

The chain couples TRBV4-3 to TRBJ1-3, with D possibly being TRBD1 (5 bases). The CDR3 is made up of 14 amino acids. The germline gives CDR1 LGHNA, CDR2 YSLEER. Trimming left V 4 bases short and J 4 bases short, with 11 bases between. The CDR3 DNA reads TGCGCCAGCAGCCCTGGAGGGGCCGGAAACACCATATATTTT. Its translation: CASSPGGAGNTIYF.

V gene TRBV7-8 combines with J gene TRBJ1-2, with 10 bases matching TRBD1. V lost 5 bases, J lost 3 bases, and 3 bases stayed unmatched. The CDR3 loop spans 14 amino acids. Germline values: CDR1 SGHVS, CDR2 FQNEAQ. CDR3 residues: CASSRGQGDYGYTF. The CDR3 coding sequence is TGTGCCAGCAGCCGCGGACAGGGGGACTATGGCTACACCTTC.

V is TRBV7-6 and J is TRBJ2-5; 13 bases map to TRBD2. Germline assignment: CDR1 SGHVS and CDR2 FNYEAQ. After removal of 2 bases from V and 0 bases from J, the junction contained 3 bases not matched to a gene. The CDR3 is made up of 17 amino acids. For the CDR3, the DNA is TGTGCCAGCAGCTTAAGAGGACTAGCGGGGGACCAAGAGACCCAGTACTTC. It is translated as CASSLRGLAGDQETQYF.

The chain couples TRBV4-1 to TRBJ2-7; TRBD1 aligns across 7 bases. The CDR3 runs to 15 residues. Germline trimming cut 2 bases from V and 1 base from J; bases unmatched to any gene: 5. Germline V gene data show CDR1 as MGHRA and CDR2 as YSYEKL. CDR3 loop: CASSQMQGVSYEQYF. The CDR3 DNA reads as TGCGCCAGCAGCCAAATGCAGGGGGTATCCTACGAGCAGTACTTC.

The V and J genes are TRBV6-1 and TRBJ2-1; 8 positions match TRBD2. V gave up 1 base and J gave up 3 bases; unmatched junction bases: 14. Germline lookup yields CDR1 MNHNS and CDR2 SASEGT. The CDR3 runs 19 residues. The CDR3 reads CASSEEMIGRLANYNEQFF. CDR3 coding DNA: TGTGCCAGCAGTGAAGAAATGATTGGACGACTAGCGAACTACAATGAGCAGTTCTTC.

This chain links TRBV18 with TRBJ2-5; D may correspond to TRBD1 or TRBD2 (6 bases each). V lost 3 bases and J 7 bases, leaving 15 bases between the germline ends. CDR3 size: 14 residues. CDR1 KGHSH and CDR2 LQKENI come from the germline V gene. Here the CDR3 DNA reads TGTGCCAGCTCACCGGGGGCAGCCGGGGGGACCCAGTACTTC. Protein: CASSPGAAGGTQYF.

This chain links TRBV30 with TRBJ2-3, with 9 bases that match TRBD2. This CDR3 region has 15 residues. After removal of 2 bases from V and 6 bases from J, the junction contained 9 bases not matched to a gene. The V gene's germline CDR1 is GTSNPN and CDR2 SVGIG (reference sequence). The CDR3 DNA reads TGTGCCTGGAGTATGGCGCGGGGGGGTTGGGATACGCAGTATTTT. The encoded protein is CAWSMARGGWDTQYF. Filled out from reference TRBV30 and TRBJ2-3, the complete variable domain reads SQTIHQWPATLVQPVGSPLSLECTVEGTSNPNLYWYRQAAGRGLQLLFYSVGIGQISSEVPQNLSASRPQDRQFILSSKKLLLSDSGFYLCAWSMARGGWDTQYFGPGTRLTVL.

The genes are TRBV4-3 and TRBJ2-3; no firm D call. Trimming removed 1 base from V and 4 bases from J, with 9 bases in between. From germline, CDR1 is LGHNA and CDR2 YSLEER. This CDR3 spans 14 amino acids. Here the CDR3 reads CASSQGPGPDTQYF. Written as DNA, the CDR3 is TGCGCCAGCAGCCAAGGCCCGGGTCCAGATACGCAGTATTTT.

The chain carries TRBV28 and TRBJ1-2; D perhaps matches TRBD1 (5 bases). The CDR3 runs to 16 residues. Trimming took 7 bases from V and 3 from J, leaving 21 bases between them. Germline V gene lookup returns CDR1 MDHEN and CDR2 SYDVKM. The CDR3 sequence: CASTPALGREDYGYTF. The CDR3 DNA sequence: TGTGCCAGCACCCCGGCCCTAGGCAGGGAGGACTATGGCTACACCTTC.

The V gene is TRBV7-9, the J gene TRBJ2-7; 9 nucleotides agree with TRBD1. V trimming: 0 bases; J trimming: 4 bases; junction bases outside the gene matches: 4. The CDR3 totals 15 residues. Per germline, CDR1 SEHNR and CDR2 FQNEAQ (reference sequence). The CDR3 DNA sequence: TGTGCCAGCAGCTTAGCGGCGGGGACAGGGTACGAGCAGTACTTC. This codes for CASSLAAGTGYEQYF.

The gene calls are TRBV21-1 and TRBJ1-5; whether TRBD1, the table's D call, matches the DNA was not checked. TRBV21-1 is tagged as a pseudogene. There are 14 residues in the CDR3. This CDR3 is CASSKRTGGQPQHF. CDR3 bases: TGTGCCAGCAGCAAAAGAACAGGGGGCCAGCCCCAGCATTTT.

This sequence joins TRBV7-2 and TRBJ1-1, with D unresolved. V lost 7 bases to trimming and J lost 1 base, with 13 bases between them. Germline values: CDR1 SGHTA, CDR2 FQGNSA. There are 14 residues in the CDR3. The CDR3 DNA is TGTGCCAGCACCCCCGGGCGGGAGAACACTGAAGCTTTCTTT. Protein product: CASTPGRENTEAFF.

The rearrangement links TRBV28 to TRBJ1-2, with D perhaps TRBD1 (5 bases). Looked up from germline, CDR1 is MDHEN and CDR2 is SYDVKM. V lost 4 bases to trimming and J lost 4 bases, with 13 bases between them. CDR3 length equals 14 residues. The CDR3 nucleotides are TGTGCCAGCAGTTCGGAGGGGCGGCTCTATGGCTACACCTTC. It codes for CASSSEGRLYGYTF.